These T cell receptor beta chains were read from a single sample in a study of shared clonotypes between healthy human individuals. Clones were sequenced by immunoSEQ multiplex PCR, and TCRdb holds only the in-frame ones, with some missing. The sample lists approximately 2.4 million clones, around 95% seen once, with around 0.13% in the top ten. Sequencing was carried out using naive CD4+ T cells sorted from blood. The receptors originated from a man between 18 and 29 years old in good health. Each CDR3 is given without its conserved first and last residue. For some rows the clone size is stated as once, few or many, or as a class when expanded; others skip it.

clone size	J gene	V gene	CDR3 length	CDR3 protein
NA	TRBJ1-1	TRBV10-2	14	ASFLKPGQGDTEAF
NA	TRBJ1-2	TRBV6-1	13	ASSESWGFGDGYT
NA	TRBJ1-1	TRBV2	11	ASGGSLNTEAF
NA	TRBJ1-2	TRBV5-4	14	ASSLGKGAGVYGYT
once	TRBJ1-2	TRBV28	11	ASSVPRGYGYT
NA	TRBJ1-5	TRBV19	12	ASSPPSVNQPQH
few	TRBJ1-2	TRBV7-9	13	ASSLMAVRGYGYT
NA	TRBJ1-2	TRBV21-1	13	ASLRWTDYPYGYT
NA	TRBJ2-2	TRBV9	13	ASSVVGTVTGELF
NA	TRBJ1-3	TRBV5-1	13	ASSFSAKSGNTIY
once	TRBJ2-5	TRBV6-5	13	ASRSGSGRAETQY
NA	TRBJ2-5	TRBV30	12	AWSRRGVGETQY
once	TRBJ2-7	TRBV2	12	ASSAVGMGYEQY
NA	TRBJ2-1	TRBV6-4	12	ASSERDRALEQF
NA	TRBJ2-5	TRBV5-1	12	ASSLGRLQETQY
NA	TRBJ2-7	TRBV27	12	ASSFLDRVYEQY
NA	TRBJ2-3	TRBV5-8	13	ASKNRGLNTDTQY
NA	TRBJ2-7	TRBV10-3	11	AISDGQGREQY
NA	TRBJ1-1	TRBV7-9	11	ASSPHMNTEAF
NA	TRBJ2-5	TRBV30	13	AWSVGAGVSETQY
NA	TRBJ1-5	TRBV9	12	ASSKTGDNQPQH
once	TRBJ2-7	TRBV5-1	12	ASRDYGTGIEQY
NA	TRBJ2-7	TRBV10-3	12	AISESAGSYEQY
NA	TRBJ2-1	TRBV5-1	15	ASSPGGLAGGNNEQF
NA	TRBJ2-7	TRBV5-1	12	ASSFRTGFYEQY
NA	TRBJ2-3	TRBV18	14	ASSPASGGATDTQY
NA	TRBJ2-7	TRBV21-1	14	ATLDRTTLLSYEQY
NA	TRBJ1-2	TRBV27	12	ASSLRTDQYGYT
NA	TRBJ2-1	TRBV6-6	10	ASSYGDNEQF
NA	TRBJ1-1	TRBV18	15	ASSPPSTGGMNTEAF
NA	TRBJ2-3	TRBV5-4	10	ASSLFPDTQY
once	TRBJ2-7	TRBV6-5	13	ASSYGTSGGYEQY
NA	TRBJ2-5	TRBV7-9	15	ASSFAGTSAFSQTQY
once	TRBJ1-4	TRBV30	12	AWRGDGNVEKLF
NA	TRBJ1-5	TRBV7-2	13	ASSEKGFGNQPQH
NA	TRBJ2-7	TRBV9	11	ASSGRGGEEQY
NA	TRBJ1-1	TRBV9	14	ASSVVVGGRNTEAF
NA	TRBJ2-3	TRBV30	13	AWSAAPGSTDTQY
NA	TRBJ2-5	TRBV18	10	ASSPFEETQY
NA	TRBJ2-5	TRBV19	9	ATGTKETQY
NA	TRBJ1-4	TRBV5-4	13	ASSSLQGAGEKLF
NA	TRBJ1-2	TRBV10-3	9	AISGTGALT
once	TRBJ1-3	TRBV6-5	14	ASSYSTGGGGNTIY